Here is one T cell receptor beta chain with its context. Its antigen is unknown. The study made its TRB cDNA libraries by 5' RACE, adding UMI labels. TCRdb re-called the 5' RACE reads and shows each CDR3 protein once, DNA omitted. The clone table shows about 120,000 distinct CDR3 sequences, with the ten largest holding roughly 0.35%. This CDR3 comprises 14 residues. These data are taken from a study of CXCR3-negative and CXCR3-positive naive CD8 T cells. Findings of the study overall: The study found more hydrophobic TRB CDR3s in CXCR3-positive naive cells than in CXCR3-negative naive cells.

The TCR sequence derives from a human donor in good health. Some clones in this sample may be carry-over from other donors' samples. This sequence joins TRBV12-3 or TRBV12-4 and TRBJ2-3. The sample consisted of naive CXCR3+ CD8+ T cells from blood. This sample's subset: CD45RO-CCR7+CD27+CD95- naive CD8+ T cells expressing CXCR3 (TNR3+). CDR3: CASSFFAVLDTQYF.